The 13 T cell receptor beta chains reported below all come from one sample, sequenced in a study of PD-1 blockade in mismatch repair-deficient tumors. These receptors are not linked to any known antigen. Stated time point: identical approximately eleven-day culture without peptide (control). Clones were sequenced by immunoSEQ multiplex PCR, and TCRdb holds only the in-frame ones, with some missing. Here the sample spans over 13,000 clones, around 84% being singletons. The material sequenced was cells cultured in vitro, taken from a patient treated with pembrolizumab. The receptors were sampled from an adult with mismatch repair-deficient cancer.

As DNA, the CDR3 is TGTGCCAGCAGCTTAGGGGCCGAGAACACTGAAGCTTTCTTT. Translating gives CASSLGAENTEAFF. The V call is TRBV7-9, the J call TRBJ1-1; no clear D. V lost 1 base and J lost 1, with 7 bases in between. This CDR3 is 14 amino acids long. From germline, CDR1 is SEHNR and CDR2 FQNEAQ (reference sequence).

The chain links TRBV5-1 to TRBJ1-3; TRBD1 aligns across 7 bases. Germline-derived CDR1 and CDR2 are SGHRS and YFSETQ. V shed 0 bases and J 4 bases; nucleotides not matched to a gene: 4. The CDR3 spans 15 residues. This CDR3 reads CASSLEGQKGNTIYF. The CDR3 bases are TGCGCCAGCAGCTTGGAGGGACAGAAAGGAAACACCATATATTTT. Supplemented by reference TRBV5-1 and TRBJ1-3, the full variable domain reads KAGVTQTPRYLIKTRGQQVTLSCSPISGHRSVSWYQQTPGQGLQFLFEYFSETQRNKGNFPGRFSGRQFSNSRSEMNVSTLELGDSALYLCASSLEGQKGNTIYFGEGSWLTVV.

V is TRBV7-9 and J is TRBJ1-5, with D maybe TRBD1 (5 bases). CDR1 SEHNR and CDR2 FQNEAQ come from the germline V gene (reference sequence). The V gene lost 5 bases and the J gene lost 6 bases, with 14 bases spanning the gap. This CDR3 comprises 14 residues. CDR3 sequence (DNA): TGTGCCAGCAGCCCCGTAGGGGAGAGTCAGCCCCAGCATTTT. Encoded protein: CASSPVGESQPQHF.

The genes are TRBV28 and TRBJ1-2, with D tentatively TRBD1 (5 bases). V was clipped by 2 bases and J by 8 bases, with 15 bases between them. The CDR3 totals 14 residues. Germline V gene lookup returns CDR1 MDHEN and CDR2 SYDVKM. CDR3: CASSLDLQGRGYTF. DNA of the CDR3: TGTGCCAGCAGTTTAGATCTCCAGGGTCGAGGCTACACCTTC.

The CDR3 sequence is CASRASGRSGELFF. CDR3 sequence (DNA): TGTGCCAGTAGGGCTAGCGGGAGGTCCGGGGAGCTGTTTTTT. The V and J genes are TRBV19 and TRBJ2-2, with 11 bases lining up with TRBD2. The CDR3 runs 14 residues. Germline assignment: CDR1 LNHDA and CDR2 SQIVND (reference sequence). Trimming cost V 6 bases and J 6 bases; bases outside gene matches: 3.

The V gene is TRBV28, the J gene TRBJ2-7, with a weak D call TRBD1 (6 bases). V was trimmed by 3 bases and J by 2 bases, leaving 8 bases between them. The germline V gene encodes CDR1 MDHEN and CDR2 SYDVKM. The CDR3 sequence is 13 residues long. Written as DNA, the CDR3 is TGTGCCAGCAGTTTGGGACAAACCTACGAGCAGTACTTC. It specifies CASSLGQTYEQYF.

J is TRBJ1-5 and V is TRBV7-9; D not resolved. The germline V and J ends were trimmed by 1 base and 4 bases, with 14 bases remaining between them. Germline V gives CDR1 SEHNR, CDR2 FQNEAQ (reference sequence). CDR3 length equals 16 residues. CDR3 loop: CASSLGGMVGNQPQHF. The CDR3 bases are TGTGCCAGCAGCTTAGGAGGGATGGTTGGGAATCAGCCCCAGCATTTT.

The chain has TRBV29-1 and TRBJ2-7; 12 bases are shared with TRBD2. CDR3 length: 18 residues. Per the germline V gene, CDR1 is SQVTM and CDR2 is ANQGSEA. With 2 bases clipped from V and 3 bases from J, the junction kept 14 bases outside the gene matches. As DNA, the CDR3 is TGCAGCGTTGAATTAGGGCTAGCGGGAGGGAATTTGGGCTACGAGCAGTACTTC. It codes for CSVELGLAGGNLGYEQYF.

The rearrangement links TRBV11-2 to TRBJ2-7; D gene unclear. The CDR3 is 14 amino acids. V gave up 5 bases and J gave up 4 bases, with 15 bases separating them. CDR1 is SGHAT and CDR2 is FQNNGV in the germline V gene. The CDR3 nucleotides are TGTGCCAGCAGCGCAAACCCGGGTGGGTACGAGCAGTACTTC. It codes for CASSANPGGYEQYF.

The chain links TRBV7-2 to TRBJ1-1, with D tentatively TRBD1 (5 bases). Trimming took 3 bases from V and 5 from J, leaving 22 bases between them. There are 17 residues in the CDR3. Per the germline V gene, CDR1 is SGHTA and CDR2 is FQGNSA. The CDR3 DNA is TGTGCCAGCAGCTTTACGCCTTTGGGGGGGGATGGGACTGAAGCTTTCTTT. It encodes CASSFTPLGGDGTEAFF.

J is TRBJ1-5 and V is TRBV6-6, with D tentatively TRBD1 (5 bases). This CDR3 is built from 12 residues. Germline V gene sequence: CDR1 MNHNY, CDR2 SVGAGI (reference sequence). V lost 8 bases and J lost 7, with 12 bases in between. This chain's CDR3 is CASQSRGQPQHF. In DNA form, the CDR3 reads TGTGCCAGCCAATCCCGGGGCCAGCCCCAGCATTTT.

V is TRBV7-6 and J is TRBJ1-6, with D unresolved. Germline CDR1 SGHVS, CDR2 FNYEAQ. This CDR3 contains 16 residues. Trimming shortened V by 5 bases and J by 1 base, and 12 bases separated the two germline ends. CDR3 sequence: CASSRPRVSYNSPLHF. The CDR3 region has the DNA TGTGCCAGCAGCAGGCCTAGGGTTTCCTATAATTCACCCCTCCACTTT.

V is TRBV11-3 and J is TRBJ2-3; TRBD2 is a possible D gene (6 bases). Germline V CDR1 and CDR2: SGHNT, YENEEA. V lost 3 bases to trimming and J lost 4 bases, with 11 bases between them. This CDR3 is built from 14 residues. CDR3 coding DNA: TGTGCCAGCAGCTTTGGAGGGGCGGCAGATACGCAGTATTTT. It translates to CASSFGGAADTQYF.